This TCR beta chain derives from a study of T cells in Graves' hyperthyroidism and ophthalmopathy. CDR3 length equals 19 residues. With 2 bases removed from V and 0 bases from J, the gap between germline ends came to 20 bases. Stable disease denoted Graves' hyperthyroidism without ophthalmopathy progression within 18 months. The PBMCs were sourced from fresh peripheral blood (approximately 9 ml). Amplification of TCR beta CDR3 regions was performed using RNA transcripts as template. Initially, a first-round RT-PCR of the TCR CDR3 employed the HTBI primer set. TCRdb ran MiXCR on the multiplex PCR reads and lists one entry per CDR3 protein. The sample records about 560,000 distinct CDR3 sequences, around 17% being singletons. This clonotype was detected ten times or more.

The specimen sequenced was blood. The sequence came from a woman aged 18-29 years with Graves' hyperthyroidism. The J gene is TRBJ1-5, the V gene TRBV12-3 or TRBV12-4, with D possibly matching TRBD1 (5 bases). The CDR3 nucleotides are TGTGCCAGCAGTTTAAGGGGAGGGGTCGGGGCTATTAGCAATCAGCCCCAGCATTTT. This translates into CASSLRGGVGAISNQPQHF.